What follows describes a single T cell receptor beta chain. The record originates from a study of blood T cell repertoires in COVID-19. Overall study: Sites across the United States, Italy and Spain contributed samples from acute and convalescent COVID-19.

The authors' processing: Amplified reference gene primers provided the basis for estimating nucleated cell counts. Method: immunoSEQ multiplex PCR; TCRdb's copy keeps in-frame clones and lacks some. V, J and clone size reflect that table, while D and trimming were determined from the DNA. In the table there are 100,000 to 120,000 clones, 75% to 80% of which are singletons. The CDR3 spans 12 residues. With 7 bases clipped from V and 5 bases from J, the junction kept 4 bases outside the gene matches. Germline loops: CDR1 MGHDK, CDR2 SYGVNS. The chain combines TRBV25-1 with TRBJ2-7; the match to TRBD2 covers 8 bases. Sample: peripheral blood. The receptor was isolated from a woman aged 80 or over with active or convalescent COVID-19. The DNA for the CDR3 is TGTGCCAGCATTGGGACTAGGGACGAGCAGTACTTC. It is translated as CASIGTRDEQYF.